This T cell receptor (beta chain) is from a study of cytomegalovirus exposure and HLA in healthy donors (dated by TCRdb to about 2017). The study in broad terms: According to an earlier analysis of several hundred of the donors, about 179 million T cells yielded approximately 120 million unique TCR beta sequences and about 300 Gb of sequence data. Of the roughly 400 genotyped donors, approximately 82% fell in the genetic ancestry cluster associated with self-reported Caucasian donors. The T cell repertoires of under 700 subjects were profiled by immunosequencing and related to cytomegalovirus serostatus. Donor age, sex, ethnicity and CMV serostatus were compiled alongside the repertoire data. Roughly five DR-DQ haplotypes were treated as single units for association and clustering because of strong linkage in the cohort. The number of donors typed differed by locus, with 629-630 for A, B, C, DRB1 and DQB1, roughly 520 for DQA1, nearly 610 for DPA1, and roughly 450 for DPB1. To study patterns of TCR occurrence, a later analysis re-analyzed previously published TCR beta repertoires from 600 to 750 donors and added high-resolution HLA genotyping. The study aimed to test whether cataloging public T cell receptors could reveal signatures of past pathogen exposure. All discovery cohort repertoires had been generated using a single sequencing platform. Roughly 300 gigabases of sequencing data and roughly 81 million unique TCR sequences made up an early release that covered several hundred HLA-typed donors. Along with the roughly 700-subject first cohort, a separate validation cohort of approximately 110 different subjects was used. A later genetic analysis took genome-wide SNP genotypes for 398 of the 666 donors and used that subset as a discovery cohort. In an earlier analysis of roughly 600 of the donors, high-throughput TCR beta sequencing was used to judge whether each TCR beta V gene segment behaved as functional or pseudogenic. Class I and class II HLA loci were covered by the typing at four-digit resolution. To predict cytomegalovirus infection status, the study brought together high-throughput TCR immunosequencing, statistical association of individual TCRs with disease status, and machine learning. In the later analysis, no new phenotypic data were used to find candidate immune exposures; instead, reliance was placed on TCR beta sequences and their occurrence across donors. On average, roughly 250,000 unique TCR beta nucleotide sequences were sequenced per donor among 300 to 500 genotyped donors of the cohort, with roughly 18% of those sequences being non-productive.

To note about this clone: No cognate antigen has been identified for it. The record has no base qualities; no much larger clone is one base away.

The CDR1 and CDR2 encoded by the germline V gene are KGHSH and LQKENI. The CDR3 numbers 16 residues from cysteine through phenylalanine. Only CDR3 DNA is held: 48 bases, read in frame from base 1. The V and J ends are trimmed by 5 bases and 1 base, leaving 18 bases between them. Libraries were constructed by the immunoSEQ multiplex PCR assay. A mixture of 60 forward primers for TCR Vbeta segments and 13 reverse primers for TCR Jbeta segments was used in the multiplex PCR. Amplification of the CDR3 region of rearranged TCR beta genes was performed with a multiplex PCR assay on genomic DNA. The amplified TCR beta libraries were sequenced on the Illumina HiSeq System as 87-base-pair reads. As for the original processing: In a later analysis, 70 million to 95 million unique TCR beta chains were counted across the 500 to 850 repertoires, and around 10 million of these chains were shared by at least two donors. Raw reads were error-corrected and collapsed into unique sequences with a nearest-neighbor algorithm that merged closely related sequences to remove PCR and sequencing errors. Alignment of CDR3 sequences to IMGT reference sequences was used to assign V, D and J gene segments. Each retained sequence needed at least a six-nucleotide match to both a V gene segment and a J gene segment. A rearrangement was called productive if the CDR3 had no stop codons and remained in frame with V and J, and every other rearrangement was called non-productive. Following IMGT convention, CDR3 was defined as the stretch from the second conserved V-encoded cysteine to the conserved J-encoded phenylalanine. Sequences without an unambiguous match to a single V gene segment were excluded from the earlier analysis of 450 to 750 of the donors. An earlier analysis of a few hundred of the donors called V segments functional above 56.7% productive rearrangements and segregating when the between-donor standard deviation exceeded 5%. A statistical classification framework was built to diagnose cytomegalovirus status from the catalog of TCR beta chain sequences. In a later analysis, TCR nucleotide sequences were compared against IMGT/GENE-DB human TR gene sequences so that V and J genes could be assigned. In a later analysis, CDR3 sequences and most-parsimonious VDJ recombination scenarios were assigned using the TCRdist pipeline. In a later analysis, each TCR beta chain was defined by its CDR3 amino acid sequence together with its V-gene family, and reads lacking a unique V-gene family were excluded. A later analysis removed 550 to 650 highly shared, low-generation-probability nucleotide sequences to deal with suspected cross-contamination and a sequencing artifact. For each public chain, a later analysis derived a clonal expansion index from normalized ranks of inferred template counts within each repertoire. In a later analysis, generation probabilities were computed with a VDJ recombination model fitted to out-of-frame rearrangements, and the resulting probabilities were checked against IGoR. In a later analysis, hypergeometric tests were used to score TCR-TCR, TCR-HLA and TCR-CMV co-occurrence, with a repertoire-size bias correction applied to TCR pairs. A later analysis estimated false discovery rates by permuting HLA or CMV assignments 20 times. A later analysis grouped co-occurring TCRs with DBSCAN, adding TCRdist sequence similarity when clustering within HLA-allele-positive subsets. Repertoires with fewer than 30,000 or more than 120,000 public chains were left out of co-occurrence clustering, as were about 5 repertoires with anomalous nucleotide sharing. The clones in this table, taken by TCRdb from immuneACCESS, are in-frame only. Not every clone is retained; where verified, under half of the shortfall comes from an unresolved V gene, and the cause of the rest is unknown. V and J calls plus clone size are reproduced from that table; the DNA served to infer D and trimming. This sample gives about 90,000 clones in total; over 75% of them show up just once. Roughly 1.9% of the sample is held by the ten biggest clonotypes.

The cohort consisted of fewer than 700 healthy bone marrow donors. At the time of sampling, all cohort members were nominally healthy, though unrecorded immune exposures were likely present. The donor was CMV seronegative and belonged to the group of over 300 seronegative cohort members. A peripheral blood sample was provided by each donor, and peripheral blood mononuclear cells were used for TCR beta sequencing. Genomic DNA extraction from the blood cell samples was performed with the Qiagen DNeasy Blood Extraction Kit. Broad study findings and their caveats: In an earlier analysis of 587 of the donors, most TCR beta V segments appeared in productive rearrangements about 90% or about 30% of the time, broadly matching IMGT annotations. A later analysis found that TCR association rates varied across HLA loci, with DRB1 alleles showing the most associated TCRs and HLA-C alleles the fewest. When HLA alleles, especially DR and DQ, strongly co-occurred, TCR associations were difficult to assign to individual alleles. Immune exposure information for the cohort was limited to CMV serostatus. Because counts were too low, about 17 rarely observed V segments, including chromosome 9 orphons, were excluded from the earlier analysis of some 590 of the donors. A later analysis found that HLA-associated TCR beta chains were more clonally expanded and had lower generation probabilities than equally common non-associated chains. Because HLA typing was unavailable for some donors at each locus, only the typed subset was used in association tests. Most TCR sequences were observed very rarely across donors, whereas some public TCRs were present in many individuals. Several of the top co-occurrence clusters appeared to be linked to parvovirus B19, influenza, CMV and Epstein-Barr virus, according to a later analysis. A total of 164 TCR beta chains were listed by the study as associated with cytomegalovirus. Compared with the approximately 670-donor mean, donors in an Asian-associated ancestry cluster had fewer N-insertions in productive TCRs, according to a later genetic analysis. Because the 87-base-pair reads could not distinguish some IMGT-functional V segments, including TRBV6-2 and TRBV6-3, those segments were excluded. According to a later analysis, most CMV-associated TCR beta chains appeared to be HLA-restricted, and the HLA associations seemed to be driven largely by CMV exposure. The cohort was sequenced for TCR beta chains only, and without alpha or paired-chain data the features that could be detected were limited. Linkage disequilibrium might explain the correlated functional status among segregating V segments, but an unknown experimental factor could not be ruled out. A further reported finding was that TCR beta sequences accurately predicted the HLA-A and HLA-B alleles for most subjects in the first cohort. Three of the identified cytomegalovirus-associated TCR beta chains were confirmed in vitro to be specific for cytomegalovirus antigens. The sequencing pipeline was judged likely to have produced a cluster of highly shared sequence variants as a technical artifact. Specific HLA alleles were associated with 15,000 to 20,000 TCR beta sequences at a false discovery rate of 0.05 in a later analysis. The authors suggested that the approach could potentially be generalized to other disease states and immunological phenotypes. Presence/absence analyses assumed roughly uniform sequencing depth across donors, an assumption that may not hold. The classifier was reported to diagnose cytomegalovirus status with high specificity and sensitivity in both the original cohort and the validation cohort. An association between a missense DCLRE1C variant and V-gene and J-gene trimming of TCR beta chains was found in a later genetic analysis and replicated in an independent cohort.

Sequences were obtained from PBMCs. This sequence was found in a boy aged 10-17 years in good health and CMV-seronegative. The rearrangement joined TRBV18 to TRBJ2-7; perhaps TRBD1 is the D gene, with 5 bases matching. The CDR3 region has the sequence CASSFDRGVGSYEQYF. The sequenced DNA is TGTGCCAGCTCATTCGATAGGGGTGTAGGGTCCTACGAGCAGTACTTC.